This T cell receptor (beta chain) came from a study of T cell clonotyping in hematopoietic cell transplantation. TCRdb keeps only in-frame clones here, not all; method: immunoSEQ multiplex PCR. The table includes 4,200 or so clones, 65% to 80% detected once. This CDR3 comprises 17 residues. V trimming: 4 bases; J trimming: 6 bases; junction bases outside the gene matches: 13. In germline, CDR1 is SGDLS, CDR2 YYNGEE. The clonotype comes from a male patient between 60 and 69 years old who had an allogeneic stem cell transplant, so the T cells may come from the graft donor. Some clones in this sample may be carry-over from other donors' samples. The source was PBMCs, collected 100 days after allogeneic stem cell transplant. The J gene is TRBJ2-5, the V gene TRBV9; the match to TRBD2 covers 12 bases. Here the CDR3 reads CASSPRTSGDLIKTQYF. CDR3 in DNA: TGTGCCAGCAGCCCCCGGACTAGCGGGGACCTTATTAAGACCCAGTACTTC.